Below, one T cell receptor beta chain is given with its context. These data originate in a study of blood T cell repertoires in COVID-19. Everyone who took part was 18 to 89 years old, and they came from about two dozen US areas. Clones were sequenced by immunoSEQ multiplex PCR, and TCRdb holds only the in-frame ones, with some missing. The data show some 160,000 clones, around 89% seen once. The V end lost 4 bases, the J end lost 4 bases, and 11 bases lay between the germline ends. The CDR3 totals 13 residues. The germline gives CDR1 SGHAT, CDR2 FQNNGV. Sequencing was carried out using PBMCs or T cells enriched from blood (not recorded which). This receptor was taken from a woman between 45 and 60 years old who had recovered from COVID-19. The V call is TRBV11-2, the J call TRBJ2-7; no clear D gene. CDR3 nucleotide sequence: TGTGCCAGCAGCTCGGTTGCAGGTTACGAGCAGTACTTC. This encodes CASSSVAGYEQYF.